A single sample is the source of the 17 T cell receptor beta chains below, sequenced in a study of T cells in Graves' hyperthyroidism and ophthalmopathy. Amplification of TCR beta CDR3 regions was performed using RNA transcripts as template. When the TCR CDR3 underwent first-round RT-PCR, the HTBI primer set was used. TCRdb itself ran the multiplex PCR reads through MiXCR, one entry per CDR3 protein. The data show around 350,000 distinct CDR3 sequences, approximately 25% seen once. The sequencing input was blood. The receptors were gathered from a man in his forties or fifties with Graves' hyperthyroidism.

In this sample, this clonotype turned up many times. The rearrangement links TRBV18 to TRBJ2-3; tentative D call: TRBD1 (5 bases). V was pared by 1 base and J by 3 bases, with 8 bases between. This CDR3 contains 14 residues. Germline V gives CDR1 KGHSH, CDR2 LQKENI. The CDR3 region has the DNA TGTGCCAGCTCACCACACCAGGGTACAGATACGCAGTATTTT. Its translation: CASSPHQGTDTQYF.

The J gene is TRBJ1-1, the V gene TRBV6-1; tentative D call: TRBD1 (5 bases). V lost 7 bases and J 1 base, leaving 7 bases between the germline ends. The CDR3 totals 12 residues. Germline CDR1 MNHNS, CDR2 SASEGT. CDR3 DNA sequence: TGTGCCAGCAACAGGCCGAACACTGAAGCTTTCTTT. Translating it yields CASNRPNTEAFF.

The rearrangement joins TRBV29-1 to TRBJ1-2, with a weak D call TRBD1 (5 bases). The V and J ends lost 3 bases and 8 bases respectively, with 13 bases between them. Germline CDR1 is SQVTM and CDR2 is ANQGSEA. The CDR3 spans 12 residues. CDR3 nucleotides: TGCAGCGTTGATCATCAGCGGGGGGGCTACACCTTC. It specifies CSVDHQRGGYTF. The full variable domain, completed using reference TRBV29-1 and TRBJ1-2, is SAVISQKPSRDICQRGTSLTIQCQVDSQVTMMFWYRQQPGQSLTLIATANQGSEATYESGFVIDKFPISRPNLTFSTLTVSNMSPEDSSIYLCSVDHQRGGYTFGSGTRLTVV.

This chain links TRBV29-1 with TRBJ2-5; D is perhaps TRBD2 (5 bases). The CDR3 loop spans 12 amino acids. The germline V gene has CDR1 SQVTM and CDR2 ANQGSEA. Trimming removed 7 bases from V and 2 bases from J, with 11 bases in between. The CDR3 DNA reads as TGCAGCGACCTTGGGAGACAAGAGACCCAGTACTTC. Its protein product is CSDLGRQETQYF.

This clonotype appeared a few times. This chain uses TRBV5-4 with TRBJ2-3, with D perhaps TRBD1 (6 bases). Between the trimmed V and J ends, which lost 2 bases and 6 bases, there was a span of 13 bases. Germline CDR1 reads SGHNT; CDR2 reads YYREEE (reference sequence). The CDR3 has 14 residues. CDR3: CASSLTGSMDTQYF. CDR3 bases: TGTGCCAGCAGCTTAACAGGGTCTATGGATACGCAGTATTTT.

This clonotype came up a few times. The chain has TRBV24-1 and TRBJ2-2; no reliable D call. CDR1 and CDR2 from the germline V gene are KGHDR and SFDVKD. V gave up 5 bases and J gave up 1 base, with 4 bases separating them. The CDR3 length is 13 residues. The CDR3 DNA is TGTGCCACCAGTGGTGAGAACACCGGGGAGCTGTTTTTT. Translation gives CATSGENTGELFF.

CDR3 residues: CAPQRSAGQGYQPQHF. Written as DNA, the CDR3 is TGTGCCCCCCAAAGGTCAGCTGGACAGGGATATCAGCCCCAGCATTTT. V is TRBV10-3 and J is TRBJ1-5; 8 nucleotides match TRBD1. J was trimmed by 5 bases and V by 11 bases; bases with no gene match: 17. Germline V gives CDR1 ENHRY, CDR2 SYGVKD. There are 16 residues in the CDR3.

This clonotype has a count of ten or more. As DNA, the CDR3 is TGTGCCAGCAGCCCCTACGGGGTACAAGACGAGCAGTACTTC. The encoded protein is CASSPYGVQDEQYF. V usage is TRBV3-1 and J usage is TRBJ2-7; possible D gene TRBD2, 5 bases. Germline V lookup: CDR1 LGHDT, CDR2 YNNKEL (reference sequence). Trimming stripped 4 bases from V and 5 bases from J, with 15 bases between. The CDR3 length is 14 residues.

The V gene is TRBV28, the J gene TRBJ1-4; the D is unclear. This CDR3 is 13 amino acids long. V lost 7 bases and J 8 bases, leaving 14 bases between the germline ends. Germline V CDR1 and CDR2: MDHEN, SYDVKM. The CDR3 loop reads CASKVRLREKLFF. The CDR3 nucleotides read TGTGCCAGCAAGGTCAGGTTGAGAGAAAAACTGTTTTTT.

For this clonotype: A read error is possible here, since a much larger clone lies one base away. Given the absence of the conserved phenylalanine or tryptophan at the CDR3 end, a read error is likely. V usage is TRBV7-3 and J usage is TRBJ2-7; unclear D gene. Trimming left V 2 bases short and J 1 base short, with 9 bases between. The CDR3 runs 14 residues. Per the germline V gene, CDR1 is SGHTA and CDR2 is FQGTGA. The CDR3 DNA follows: TGTGCCAGCAGCTTACATTCCGGGTCCTACGAGCAGTACTCC. This translates into CASSLHSGSYEQYS.

This clonotype was observed a few times. The chain couples TRBV20-1 to TRBJ2-3; D is undetermined. The germline V and J ends were trimmed by 3 bases and 4 bases, with 14 bases remaining between them. The CDR3 spans 14 residues. CDR1 DFQATT and CDR2 SNEGSKA come from the germline V gene (reference sequence). CDR3: CSASSGPFSDTQYF. The CDR3 DNA follows: TGCAGTGCTAGCTCGGGTCCATTTTCAGATACGCAGTATTTT.

On this clonotype itself: One base away lies a much larger clone, so this may be a sequencing read error. This chain links TRBV3-1 with TRBJ1-1; 8 bases are shared with TRBD1. The V and J ends lost 4 bases and 7 bases, in that order; junction bases with no gene match: 5. CDR3 length: 13 residues. CDR1 is LGHDT and CDR2 is YNNKEL in the germline V gene (reference sequence). The CDR3 sequence: CASSPGQGGEAFF. The CDR3 DNA reads as TGTGCCAGCAGCCCAGGACAGGGCGGTGAAGCTTTCTTT.

This clonotype has a handful of counts. V usage is TRBV27 and J usage is TRBJ2-2; D might be TRBD2 (5 bases). Germline CDR1 MNHEY, CDR2 SMNVEV (reference sequence). The CDR3 is 14 amino acids. The ends were cut back, 5 bases at V and 6 bases at J, with 13 bases in the middle. Here the CDR3 DNA reads TGTGCCAGCAGTAGGACTTTCCGACCCGGGGAGCTGTTTTTT. Its translation: CASSRTFRPGELFF.

The chain has TRBV5-1 and TRBJ2-3; 12 positions match TRBD1. CDR1 and CDR2 (germline): SGHRS, YFSETQ. CDR3 size: 17 residues. V was pared by 2 bases and J by 5 bases, with 9 bases of the junction left unmatched. The CDR3 DNA reads TGCGCCAGCAGCTTTTTTGTGGGACAGGGGGCAAGAGATACGCAGTATTTT. Its protein product is CASSFFVGQGARDTQYF.

The V and J genes are TRBV6-1 and TRBJ1-6; no firm D call. Germline V CDR1 and CDR2: MNHNS, SASEGT. Trimming cost V 2 bases and J 0 bases, with 11 bases left between them. The CDR3 runs 17 residues. The CDR3 sequence: CASSELVGSSYNSPLHF. DNA for the CDR3: TGTGCCAGCAGTGAATTGGTGGGGAGCTCCTATAATTCACCCCTCCACTTT.

The chain carries TRBV19 and TRBJ2-7; perhaps D is TRBD1 or TRBD2 (5 bases each). This CDR3 is 15 amino acids long. Germline CDR1 reads LNHDA; CDR2 reads SQIVND (reference sequence). V was cut by 5 bases and J by 7 bases, with 21 bases left in between. The CDR3 loop reads CASSPAEGTLLEQYF. The DNA of the CDR3 is TGTGCCAGTAGTCCAGCCGAGGGGACCCTCCTAGAGCAGTACTTC.

The chain combines TRBV7-3 with TRBJ2-7; 8 bases agree with TRBD1. The CDR3 contains 15 residues. Germline V gene sequence: CDR1 SGHTA, CDR2 FQGTGA. Losses at the gene ends were 4 bases for V and 1 base for J; bases not matched to a gene: 6. In nucleotides, the CDR3 is TGTGCCAGCAGCTGGCAGGGGGCAAGATCCTACGAGCAGTACTTC. It is translated as CASSWQGARSYEQYF. Full variable domain (missing parts from reference TRBV7-3 and TRBJ2-7): GAGVSQTPSNKVTEKGKYVELRCDPISGHTALYWYRQSLGQGPEFLIYFQGTGAADDSGLPNDRFFAVRPEGSVSTLKIQRTERGDSAVYLCASSWQGARSYEQYFGPGTRLTVT.